The rows below give T cell receptor beta chains drawn from one sample of a study of cytomegalovirus exposure and HLA in healthy donors. This table comes from immunoSEQ multiplex PCR, and its TCRdb copy is limited to in-frame clones, with some not included. The sample holds 150,000 to 200,000 clones; 70% to 90% are singletons and the top ten take around 2.1%. Material: PBMCs. All receptors come from a woman younger than 35 in good health and CMV-seropositive. The CDR3 runs from the conserved cysteine through the conserved F or W. Each record gives: D gene, V gene, J gene, clone size, CDR3 DNA, CDR3 protein. A D gene is named only where the DNA matches it firmly. The size of a clone is reported for some rows only, either as once, few or many, or as a class for expanded clones.

d_call: TRBD1; v_call: TRBV23-1; j_call: TRBJ1-1; clone_size: NA; cdr3_nt: TGCGCCAGCAGTCGGACGATGGACAGGGGTACGAACACTGAAGCTTTCTTT; cdr3_aa: CASSRTMDRGTNTEAFF
d_call: TRBD1; v_call: TRBV30; j_call: TRBJ1-6; clone_size: few; cdr3_nt: TGTGCCTGGAGTGATACAGGGGGGGGATCACCCCTCCACTTT; cdr3_aa: CAWSDTGGGSPLHF
d_call: TRBD2; v_call: TRBV5-1; j_call: TRBJ2-4; clone_size: NA; cdr3_nt: TGCGCCAGCAGCTTGGCTTTCAACAGCGGGGGGGCAGGGACCAAAAACATTCAGTACTTC; cdr3_aa: CASSLAFNSGGAGTKNIQYF
d_call: NA; v_call: TRBV29-1; j_call: TRBJ1-2; clone_size: NA; cdr3_nt: TGCAGCGCCGAAGTGACGAACTTTGTTGGGGGCTACTATGGCTACACCTTC; cdr3_aa: CSAEVTNFVGGYYGYTF
d_call: NA; v_call: TRBV5-6; j_call: TRBJ1-3; clone_size: NA; cdr3_nt: TGTGCCAGCAGCTTGGTGGGCAGAGCCTCTGGAAACACCATATATTTT; cdr3_aa: CASSLVGRASGNTIYF
d_call: NA; v_call: TRBV5-4; j_call: TRBJ1-1; clone_size: NA; cdr3_nt: TGTGCCAGCAGCACCACAGGGCAGAACACTGAAGCTTTCTTT; cdr3_aa: CASSTTGQNTEAFF
d_call: NA; v_call: TRBV28; j_call: TRBJ1-1; clone_size: NA; cdr3_nt: TGTGCCAGCAACCCGGGGAATGAAGCTTTCTTT; cdr3_aa: CASNPGNEAFF
d_call: TRBD2; v_call: TRBV6-4; j_call: TRBJ2-6; clone_size: NA; cdr3_nt: TGTGCCAGCAGTGGAGGTAGCGGGGGATCGGATGGGGCCAACGTCCTGACTTTC; cdr3_aa: CASSGGSGGSDGANVLTF
d_call: TRBD2; v_call: TRBV7-8; j_call: TRBJ2-2; clone_size: NA; cdr3_nt: TGTGCCAGCAGCTTCCCAAAACTAGCGGGGAACACCGGGGAGCTGTTTTTT; cdr3_aa: CASSFPKLAGNTGELFF
d_call: TRBD1; v_call: TRBV5-5; j_call: TRBJ1-5; clone_size: NA; cdr3_nt: TGTGCCAGCAACTGGACAGGGGATCAGCCCCAGCATTTT; cdr3_aa: CASNWTGDQPQHF
d_call: NA; v_call: TRBV5-1; j_call: TRBJ2-3; clone_size: NA; cdr3_nt: TGCGCCAGCAGGGATCAGGGTGTAGATACGCAGTATTTT; cdr3_aa: CASRDQGVDTQYF
d_call: NA; v_call: TRBV7-2; j_call: TRBJ2-5; clone_size: NA; cdr3_nt: TGTGCCAGCAGCTTAGGTAGCGAGGAGACCCAGTACTTC; cdr3_aa: CASSLGSEETQYF
d_call: NA; v_call: TRBV27; j_call: TRBJ1-2; clone_size: NA; cdr3_nt: TGTGCCAGCAGTTTATCCCTCTTGAGACAGCTTCAACCCAACTATGGCTACACCTTC; cdr3_aa: CASSLSLLRQLQPNYGYTF
d_call: TRBD2; v_call: TRBV28; j_call: TRBJ2-5; clone_size: NA; cdr3_nt: TGTGCCAGCAGTTTATGGATTCGGGGGGGCCAAGAGACCCAGTACTTC; cdr3_aa: CASSLWIRGGQETQYF
d_call: NA; v_call: TRBV29-1; j_call: TRBJ1-1; clone_size: NA; cdr3_nt: TGCAGCGTGGTGAGCACTGAAGCTTTCTTT; cdr3_aa: CSVVSTEAFF
d_call: NA; v_call: TRBV6-1; j_call: TRBJ1-4; clone_size: NA; cdr3_nt: TGTGCCAGCAGTGAAGCGCCCGGGGGTAAAAATGAAAAACTGTTTTTT; cdr3_aa: CASSEAPGGKNEKLFF
d_call: NA; v_call: TRBV7-9; j_call: TRBJ1-4; clone_size: NA; cdr3_nt: TGTGCCAGCAGCTTAGTTGGGGGGGAAGATGAAAAACTGTTTTTT; cdr3_aa: CASSLVGGEDEKLFF
d_call: NA; v_call: TRBV27; j_call: TRBJ1-5; clone_size: NA; cdr3_nt: TGTGCCAGCAGGTCCGGCAATCAGCCCCAGCATTTT; cdr3_aa: CASRSGNQPQHF
d_call: NA; v_call: TRBV27; j_call: TRBJ2-2; clone_size: NA; cdr3_nt: TGTGCCAGCACTCTCTTTTCCGGTAGCACCGGGGAGCTGTTTTTT; cdr3_aa: CASTLFSGSTGELFF
d_call: NA; v_call: TRBV5-1; j_call: TRBJ2-5; clone_size: few; cdr3_nt: TGCGCCAGCAGCAACCCGGGCGGGATGGAGACCCAGTACTTC; cdr3_aa: CASSNPGGMETQYF
d_call: NA; v_call: TRBV4-3; j_call: TRBJ1-1; clone_size: NA; cdr3_nt: TGCGCCAGCAGCCAAGTTTACGGGATGAACACTGAAGCTTTCTTT; cdr3_aa: CASSQVYGMNTEAFF
d_call: TRBD2; v_call: TRBV7-2; j_call: TRBJ2-1; clone_size: NA; cdr3_nt: TGTGCCAGCAGCTTAAGCCGACCGGGACTAGCCCACAATGAGCAGTTCTTC; cdr3_aa: CASSLSRPGLAHNEQFF
d_call: TRBD1; v_call: TRBV7-9; j_call: TRBJ2-7; clone_size: NA; cdr3_nt: TGTGCCAGCAGCTTAGGATGGGGACAGGGGGCGCGCGACGAGCAGTACTTC; cdr3_aa: CASSLGWGQGARDEQYF
d_call: TRBD2; v_call: TRBV28; j_call: TRBJ2-7; clone_size: NA; cdr3_nt: TGTGCCAACACCCTAGCGGCTAGCTCCTACGAGCAGTACTTC; cdr3_aa: CANTLAASSYEQYF
d_call: TRBD2; v_call: TRBV5-1; j_call: TRBJ2-7; clone_size: NA; cdr3_nt: TGCGCCAGCAGCCCAAGACTAGCGGGGACTTACGAGCAGTACTTC; cdr3_aa: CASSPRLAGTYEQYF
d_call: TRBD1; v_call: TRBV19; j_call: TRBJ1-1; clone_size: few; cdr3_nt: TGTGCCACCAGACAGGGGATGAACACTGAAGCTTTCTTT; cdr3_aa: CATRQGMNTEAFF
d_call: NA; v_call: TRBV28; j_call: TRBJ1-1; clone_size: few; cdr3_nt: TGTGCCAGCAGTTTGGGGGGGATCACTGAAGCTTTCTTT; cdr3_aa: CASSLGGITEAFF
d_call: NA; v_call: TRBV5-1; j_call: TRBJ1-4; clone_size: NA; cdr3_nt: TGCGCCAGCAGCTTCGTTGTGGAGGGCCCTGGGTCGGAAAAACTGTTTTTT; cdr3_aa: CASSFVVEGPGSEKLFF
d_call: TRBD2; v_call: TRBV4-1; j_call: TRBJ2-1; clone_size: few; cdr3_nt: TGCGCCAGCAGGTCAACCGCTAGCGGGGCGTCCGCGGAGCAGTTCTTC; cdr3_aa: CASRSTASGASAEQFF
d_call: TRBD1; v_call: TRBV11-2; j_call: TRBJ1-6; clone_size: once; cdr3_nt: TGTGCCAGCAGCGGCCGGGACAGGGGGCAAGCCTATAATTCACCCCTCCACTTT; cdr3_aa: CASSGRDRGQAYNSPLHF
d_call: TRBD1; v_call: TRBV4-2; j_call: TRBJ1-5; clone_size: NA; cdr3_nt: TGTGCCAGCAGCCAATACTCAGGGGGGCAGCCCCAGCATTTT; cdr3_aa: CASSQYSGGQPQHF
d_call: TRBD2; v_call: TRBV7-6; j_call: TRBJ2-2; clone_size: NA; cdr3_nt: TGTGCCAGCAGCGGACGGGGGGGGGCCTTGAACACCGGGGAGCTGTTTTTT; cdr3_aa: CASSGRGGALNTGELFF
d_call: NA; v_call: TRBV23-1; j_call: TRBJ1-3; clone_size: NA; cdr3_nt: TGCGCCAGCAGTCAAGTCTCCCTTGAGGGTTACTCTGGAAACACCATATATTTT; cdr3_aa: CASSQVSLEGYSGNTIYF
d_call: NA; v_call: TRBV4-1; j_call: TRBJ1-1; clone_size: NA; cdr3_nt: TGCGCCAGCAGAATAACTCCGGGAATTTCGGGCACTGAAGCTTTCTTT; cdr3_aa: CASRITPGISGTEAFF
d_call: TRBD2; v_call: TRBV7-3; j_call: TRBJ2-2; clone_size: once; cdr3_nt: TGTGCCAGCAGCTCGACTAGCGGTAACACCGGGGAGCTGTTTTTT; cdr3_aa: CASSSTSGNTGELFF
d_call: TRBD1; v_call: TRBV6-1; j_call: TRBJ2-2; clone_size: NA; cdr3_nt: TGTGCCAGCAGTGAAGTTGGGACAGGGGTCACCGGGGAGCTGTTTTTT; cdr3_aa: CASSEVGTGVTGELFF
d_call: TRBD1; v_call: TRBV6-6; j_call: TRBJ1-3; clone_size: NA; cdr3_nt: TGTGCCAGCAGTGGGGACAGGGCTGGAAACACCATATATTTT; cdr3_aa: CASSGDRAGNTIYF
d_call: NA; v_call: TRBV5-4; j_call: TRBJ2-3; clone_size: NA; cdr3_nt: TGTGCCAGCAGCCGGGGGGTGACAGGAAGTTACACAGATACGCAGTATTTT; cdr3_aa: CASSRGVTGSYTDTQYF
d_call: TRBD1; v_call: TRBV12-5; j_call: TRBJ2-3; clone_size: NA; cdr3_nt: TGTGCTAGTGGTTTGGTACGGACAGGGGAATTCTTCACAGATACGCAGTATTTT; cdr3_aa: CASGLVRTGEFFTDTQYF
d_call: TRBD1; v_call: TRBV25-1; j_call: TRBJ1-1; clone_size: NA; cdr3_nt: TGTGCCAGCAGGGGGACAGGGGGCCTCACTGAAGCTTTCTTT; cdr3_aa: CASRGTGGLTEAFF
d_call: NA; v_call: TRBV4-3; j_call: TRBJ1-1; clone_size: NA; cdr3_nt: TGCGCCAGCAGCCAACCGGGGAACACTGAAGCTTTCTTT; cdr3_aa: CASSQPGNTEAFF
d_call: TRBD1; v_call: TRBV5-4; j_call: TRBJ1-2; clone_size: NA; cdr3_nt: TGTGCCAGTGCCCCGACAGGGATCGGCGGCTACACCTTC; cdr3_aa: CASAPTGIGGYTF
d_call: NA; v_call: TRBV5-1; j_call: TRBJ1-5; clone_size: NA; cdr3_nt: TGCGCCAGCAGTTTAGATCCGGTAGGACACGACGTTGGGCAGCCCCAGCATTTT; cdr3_aa: CASSLDPVGHDVGQPQHF
d_call: TRBD2; v_call: TRBV4-2; j_call: TRBJ2-2; clone_size: NA; cdr3_nt: TGTGCCAGCAGCCAGTGGACTAGCGGGGAGGGAACCGGGGAGCTGTTTTTT; cdr3_aa: CASSQWTSGEGTGELFF
d_call: TRBD1; v_call: TRBV5-4; j_call: TRBJ2-5; clone_size: NA; cdr3_nt: TGTGCCAGCAGCTTGGCGGGACAGGGGGCTTTTGAAGAGACCCAGTACTTC; cdr3_aa: CASSLAGQGAFEETQYF